The 10 T cell receptor beta chains given below trace back to one sample, sequenced in a study of graft-versus-host responses after intestinal transplantation. Here immunoSEQ multiplex PCR was the method, and the copy in TCRdb shows in-frame clones only, minus some. In the table there are 70,000 to 100,000 clones, roughly nine tenths of which are singletons. No antigen has been assigned to these receptors. The specimen comprised unstimulated CD4+ T cells sorted from spleen or lymph node cells, sampled before intestinal transplant. Every receptor here comes from a human donor who received an intestinal transplant.

The genes are TRBV4-2 and TRBJ1-3; D ambiguous. Trimming removed 3 bases at V and 0 bases at J, with 6 bases between. Germline-derived CDR1 and CDR2 are LGHNA and YNFKEQ. There are 14 residues in the CDR3. DNA of the CDR3: TGTGCCAGCAGCCAGAGAGGCTCTGGAAACACCATATATTTT. This codes for CASSQRGSGNTIYF.

This clone was counted between two and nine times. The genes are TRBV28 and TRBJ2-7, with a weak D call TRBD1 (6 bases). Per germline, CDR1 MDHEN and CDR2 SYDVKM. V shed 6 bases and J shed 7 bases, with 22 bases lying between them. The CDR3 sequence is 15 residues long. In DNA, the CDR3 is TGTGCCAGCAGGGATACAGGGTTGGGGAAGGTGGAGCAGTACTTC. Protein product: CASRDTGLGKVEQYF.

This clone was recorded only once. J is TRBJ1-1 and V is TRBV27; 7 bases fit TRBD1. Germline loops: CDR1 MNHEY, CDR2 SMNVEV (reference sequence). The V and J ends lost 5 bases and 3 bases, in that order; junction bases with no gene match: 9. This CDR3 spans 15 amino acids. CDR3 DNA: TGTGCCAGCAGTCTAATGACAGGGATGTACACTGAAGCTTTCTTT. Its protein is CASSLMTGMYTEAFF.

As concerns this clone: Other DNA sequences in this sample translate to the same CDR3. The V call is TRBV9, the J call TRBJ2-3; D might be TRBD2 (5 bases). The V gene lost 0 bases and the J gene lost 1 base, with 9 bases spanning the gap. The CDR3 spans 15 residues. Germline V gives CDR1 SGDLS, CDR2 YYNGEE. The CDR3 reads CASSVGGVGTDTQYF. The CDR3 DNA is TGTGCCAGCAGCGTAGGGGGAGTGGGCACAGATACGCAGTATTTT. The full variable domain, with the rest looked up from reference TRBV9 and TRBJ2-3, is DSGVTQTPKHLITATGQRVTLRCSPRSGDLSVYWYQQSLDQGLQFLIQYYNGEERAKGNILERFSAQQFPDLHSELNLSSLELGDSALYFCASSVGGVGTDTQYFGPGTRLTVL.

The J gene is TRBJ1-1, the V gene TRBV13; possible D gene TRBD1, 6 bases. The germline V gene encodes CDR1 PRHDT and CDR2 FYEKMQ (reference sequence). This CDR3 spans 17 amino acids. With 6 bases removed from V and 5 bases from J, the gap between germline ends came to 25 bases. The CDR3 DNA sequence: TGTGCCAGCAGAGAGAACAGGGATGTGGGGTGGTGGACTGAAGCTTTCTTT. Its protein product is CASRENRDVGWWTEAFF.

The genes are TRBV4-1 and TRBJ2-7; 13 bases match TRBD2. This CDR3 has 15 residues. In germline, CDR1 is MGHRA, CDR2 YSYEKL. V gave up 4 bases and J gave up 4 bases; unmatched junction bases: 4. The CDR3 DNA follows: TGCGCCAGCAGCCCCTTGGGACTAGCGGGATACGAGCAGTACTTC. The encoded protein is CASSPLGLAGYEQYF.

The genes are TRBV6-1 and TRBJ2-2, with D perhaps TRBD1 (6 bases). CDR3 length: 16 amino acids. Trimming stripped 2 bases from V and 6 bases from J, with 16 bases between. Germline loops: CDR1 MNHNS, CDR2 SASEGT. CDR3: CASSETWGPKAGELFF. The CDR3 DNA reads as TGTGCCAGCAGTGAAACCTGGGGGCCGAAGGCCGGGGAGCTGTTTTTT.

The chain recombines TRBV28 with TRBJ2-2; D is possibly TRBD2 (5 bases). V was trimmed by 3 bases and J by 4 bases, leaving 9 bases between them. CDR1 and CDR2 from the germline V gene are MDHEN and SYDVKM. This CDR3 is 14 amino acids long. The CDR3 DNA follows: TGTGCCAGCAGTTTCGGCCTAGCCACCGGGGAGCTGTTTTTT. It codes for CASSFGLATGELFF. Variable domain in full (rest from reference TRBV28 and TRBJ2-2): DVKVTQSSRYLVKRTGEKVFLECVQDMDHENMFWYRQDPGLGLRLIYFSYDVKMKEKGDIPEGYSVSREKKERFSLILESASTNQTSMYLCASSFGLATGELFFGEGSRLTVL.

V gene TRBV9 combines with J gene TRBJ2-7, with TRBD2 matching over 7 bases. CDR1 is SGDLS and CDR2 is YYNGEE in the germline V gene. The length of the CDR3 is 15 residues. The V segment lost 0 bases and the J segment 2 bases; nucleotides outside the gene matches: 5. This CDR3 is CASSVGAGAPYEQYF. CDR3 DNA: TGTGCCAGCAGCGTAGGTGCGGGAGCTCCCTACGAGCAGTACTTC.

The rearrangement joins TRBV6-1 to TRBJ1-4, with D unclear. V was trimmed by 6 bases and J by 0 bases, leaving 5 bases between them. Germline CDR1 is MNHNS and CDR2 is SASEGT. CDR3 length: 13 amino acids. CDR3 sequence (DNA): TGTGCCAGCAGGGCCCCAACTAATGAAAAACTGTTTTTT. This sequence encodes CASRAPTNEKLFF.